This TCR beta chain was sequenced in a study of Graves' ophthalmopathy and Graves' hyperthyroidism. Overall study context: No treatment had been given when peripheral blood was collected at initial diagnosis.

Study-wide points: In blood appeared most of the expanded thyroid clonotypes whose frequency exceeded 0.001. It was with around 70% sensitivity and roughly 75% specificity that the model predicted ophthalmopathy progression.

TCR beta CDR3 amplification used RNA transcripts. RT-PCR with HTBI primers came first, then second-round multiplex PCR. In TCRdb, the multiplex PCR reads were re-called with MiXCR into one record per CDR3 protein. Of 600,000 to 950,000 distinct CDR3 sequences in the sample, roughly 40% were seen once. PBMCs were obtained from 9 to 10 ml of fresh peripheral blood. Germline V lookup: CDR1 SNHLY, CDR2 FYNNEI. This CDR3 region has 15 residues. V lost 6 bases and J 0 bases, leaving 12 bases between the germline ends. In its sample, this clonotype was seen a few times. Its antigen is currently unknown. Sequencing was done on a sample of peripheral blood. The clonotype was recovered from an adult man with Graves' ophthalmopathy. This chain uses TRBV2 with TRBJ1-5; D uncertain. CDR3 DNA sequence: TGTGCCAGCAGAAGAGACGGCTATAGCAATCAGCCCCAGCATTTT. This codes for CASRRDGYSNQPQHF.